Following are 12 T cell receptor beta chains from one sample sequenced in a study of blood T cell repertoires in COVID-19. Sequencing was performed with immunoSEQ multiplex PCR; in TCRdb, only in-frame clones are kept and a portion is missing. The sample records 150,000 or so clones, about nine tenths being singletons. Material for sequencing was peripheral blood. These receptors were taken from a man at least 80 years old with acute or convalescent COVID-19.

In this sample, this clone turned up once. The rearrangement joins TRBV2 to TRBJ2-3; D remains ambiguous. This CDR3 has 15 residues. V gave up 5 bases and J gave up 3 bases, with 15 bases separating them. Looked up from germline, CDR1 is SNHLY and CDR2 is FYNNEI. CDR3 coding DNA: TGTGCCAGCAGTTCGATTAGTTATCAAACAGATACGCAGTATTTT. The encoded protein is CASSSISYQTDTQYF.

V and J are TRBV5-1 and TRBJ1-4, with 7 bases that match TRBD1. CDR1 is SGHRS, CDR2 YFSETQ, per germline. The CDR3 contains 14 residues. V was pared by 5 bases and J by 8 bases, with 9 bases of the junction left unmatched. CDR3 DNA sequence: TGCGCCAGCAGACTCACGACAGGGAACGAAAAACTGTTTTTT. The encoded protein is CASRLTTGNEKLFF.

CDR3 sequence reads: CASSSLAGGLNEQFF. The CDR3, as DNA: TGTGCCAGCAGTTCTCTAGCGGGGGGGCTCAATGAGCAGTTCTTC. The chain uses TRBV11-3 and TRBJ2-1; 12 bases line up with TRBD2. Germline assignment: CDR1 SGHNT and CDR2 YENEEA. The V segment lost 6 bases and the J segment 6 bases; nucleotides outside the gene matches: 6. The CDR3 covers 15 residues.

The V gene is TRBV10-3, the J gene TRBJ2-7; D perhaps matches TRBD2 (6 bases). Germline V gene lookup returns CDR1 ENHRY and CDR2 SYGVKD. The CDR3 has 11 residues. The ends were cut back, 4 bases at V and 7 bases at J, with 8 bases in the middle. The CDR3 nucleotides are TGTGCCATCAGTGGCGCGGGGGAGCAGTACTTC. Translated: CAISGAGEQYF.

The V call is TRBV5-1, the J call TRBJ2-3, with a tentative D call TRBD1 (6 bases). CDR1 and CDR2 from the germline V gene are SGHRS and YFSETQ. The CDR3 covers 12 residues. V dropped 8 bases and J dropped 3 bases, with 10 bases sitting between them. The CDR3 bases are TGCGCCAGTCACAGGGAAACAGATACGCAGTATTTT. Translated: CASHRETDTQYF.

The chain employs TRBV2 and TRBJ2-5; D possibly corresponds to TRBD1 (6 bases). CDR3 size: 13 residues. Per germline, CDR1 SNHLY and CDR2 FYNNEI. V shed 6 bases and J shed 5 bases, with 13 bases lying between them. The CDR3 DNA follows: TGTGCCAGCAGCGGAACCGACAGGGAGACCCAGTACTTC. Its protein product is CASSGTDRETQYF.

J is TRBJ2-1 and V is TRBV24-1; no definite D call. V lost 5 bases to trimming and J lost 0 bases, with 13 bases between them. CDR3 length equals 16 residues. Germline CDR1 KGHDR, CDR2 SFDVKD. In nucleotides, the CDR3 is TGTGCCACCAGTGGCTCAGACACTCTCTCCTACAATGAGCAGTTCTTC. Encoded protein: CATSGSDTLSYNEQFF.

This clone was found a few times. The rearrangement links TRBV3-1 (or the pseudogene TRBV3-2) to TRBJ2-3; 9 bases agree with TRBD1. This CDR3 contains 17 residues. V gave up 4 bases and J gave up 3 bases; unmatched junction bases: 11. Looked up from germline, CDR1 is LGHDT and CDR2 is YNNKEL (reference sequence). Written as DNA, the CDR3 is TGTGCCAGCAGCCGGACAGGGGACGCCGTTCAGACAGATACGCAGTATTTT. Protein sequence: CASSRTGDAVQTDTQYF.

The genes are TRBV5-6 and TRBJ1-3; D is uncertain. The CDR3 sequence is 15 residues long. Trimming left V 3 bases short and J 0 bases short, with 10 bases between. Per germline, CDR1 SGHDT and CDR2 YYEEEE. The CDR3 region has the DNA TGTGCCAGCAGCTCCGGGGTTCACTCTGGAAACACCATATATTTT. It yields the protein CASSSGVHSGNTIYF.

The CDR3 is CSSLMPTEAFF. The CDR3 coding sequence is TGCAGCTCCCTAATGCCCACTGAAGCTTTCTTT. The V call is TRBV29-1, the J call TRBJ1-1, with D hard to call. The CDR3 length is 11 residues. Trimming pared 8 bases from V and 4 bases from J, leaving 11 bases between. Germline CDR1 SQVTM, CDR2 ANQGSEA. The entire variable domain, with the rest obtained from reference TRBV29-1 and TRBJ1-1, is as follows: SAVISQKPSRDICQRGTSLTIQCQVDSQVTMMFWYRQQPGQSLTLIATANQGSEATYESGFVIDKFPISRPNLTFSTLTVSNMSPEDSSIYLCSSLMPTEAFFGQGTRLTVV.

This clone was detected once. The gene calls are TRBV4-1 and TRBJ2-2; 9 bases line up with TRBD2. Germline V gene lookup returns CDR1 MGHRA and CDR2 YSYEKL. This CDR3 spans 16 amino acids. The V segment lost 4 bases and the J segment 6 bases; nucleotides outside the gene matches: 9. CDR3 in amino acids: CASSPRLADLPGELFF. The CDR3 bases are TGCGCCAGCAGCCCCCGACTAGCGGACCTTCCCGGGGAGCTGTTTTTT.

This clone was detected only once. This rearrangement joins TRBV12-3 or TRBV12-4 to TRBJ2-1, with D tentatively TRBD2 (5 bases). The V end was cut by 6 bases, the J end by 10 bases, with 10 bases between. This CDR3 has 11 residues. DNA for the CDR3: TGTGCCAGCAGCCCCCGAGGGGAGCAGTTCTTC. Protein product: CASSPRGEQFF.